The present entry profiles one TCR beta chain with its context. Its antigen is as yet unknown. Relapse after autologous stem cell transplantation occurred in every patient, and brentuximab vedotin exposure varied. Germline values: CDR1 LNHDA, CDR2 SQIVND (reference sequence). The CDR3 length is 15 residues. Trimming shortened V by 5 bases and J by 5 bases, and 15 bases separated the two germline ends. Here immunoSEQ multiplex PCR was the method, and the copy in TCRdb shows in-frame clones only, minus some. Among under 110,000 clones listed, around 88% were seen once. The data derive from a study of PD-1 blockade in classical Hodgkin lymphoma. Study background: With a 2-week interval, patients received intravenous nivolumab at 3 mg/kg.

Study findings and constraints: Diversity in CD4+ TCRs, unlike that measured in CD8+ TCRs, had risen significantly by C4D1. A reduction in baseline TCR diversity was reportedly seen in newly diagnosed patients relative to healthy donors.

The material was peripheral blood mononuclear cells (PBMCs), obtained before the second cycle of nivolumab. This chain connects TRBV19 to TRBJ1-4, with D possibly TRBD1 on 5 matching bases. This receptor was identified in a human donor with classical Hodgkin lymphoma. The DNA of the CDR3 is TGTGCCAGTAGTCCCCCGGGACGGCAGAATGAAAAACTGTTTTTT. Translation: CASSPPGRQNEKLFF.